Listed here are 7 T cell receptor beta chains from one sample, sequenced in a study of T cells after yellow fever vaccination (dated by TCRdb to between 2018 and 2021). Library creation used 5' RACE. Sequencing instrument: Illumina NovaSeq 6000. TCRdb reprocessed the public reads (quality trimming at Q25 with fastp, clone calling with MiXCR) and kept in-frame beta chains. Rows matching on CDR3 protein sequence are summarized as one entry with the most common DNA and genes. The sample profile shows about 320,000 distinct CDR3 sequences; under 15% of them were found once. In total, the top ten clones hold more than 3% of the sample. The treatment or condition label for this specimen denotes: live attenuated yellow fever vaccine strain. Sequenced here: CD4+ T cells sorted from PBMCs, sampled 15 days after the yellow fever booster vaccination. The origin of the receptors is a man aged 18 to 29 who received the YFV17D yellow fever vaccine.

This clonotype was observed a few times. The chain carries TRBV4-1 and TRBJ2-1; 7 nucleotides agree with TRBD1. Germline V CDR1 and CDR2: MGHRA, YSYEKL. This CDR3 spans 18 amino acids. Losses at the gene ends were 0 bases for V and 6 bases for J; bases not matched to a gene: 14. CDR3 sequence (DNA): TGCGCCAGCAGCCAAGAAGGGGGCCTCCGGGGTACGAGCAATGAGCAGTTCTTC. As protein: CASSQEGGLRGTSNEQFF.

In its sample, this clonotype was seen a few times. The chain couples TRBV5-1 to TRBJ1-1, with D perhaps TRBD1 (6 bases). The CDR3 is 16 residues long. V was pared by 2 bases and J by 5 bases, with 19 bases between. Germline V lookup: CDR1 SGHRS, CDR2 YFSETQ. In DNA form, the CDR3 reads TGCGCCAGCAGCTTATCGGGCCCACAGGGTTTAACTGAAGCTTTCTTT. Its protein product is CASSLSGPQGLTEAFF.

This chain connects TRBV29-1 to TRBJ1-4; D remains ambiguous. The length of the CDR3 is 13 residues. V was trimmed by 2 bases and J by 5 bases, leaving 9 bases between them. Per the germline V gene, CDR1 is SQVTM and CDR2 is ANQGSEA. DNA of the CDR3: TGCAGCGTTGAAAAGGTGGTGAATGAAAAACTGTTTTTT. Its translation is CSVEKVVNEKLFF.

The chain employs TRBV4-2 and TRBJ2-3, with no clear D. This CDR3 comprises 11 residues. The V gene lost 6 bases and the J gene lost 5 bases, with 6 bases spanning the gap. From germline, CDR1 is LGHNA and CDR2 YNFKEQ. Here the CDR3 DNA reads TGTGCCAGCAGGCAACTAGATACGCAGTATTTT. Amino acid sequence: CASRQLDTQYF.

As DNA, the CDR3 is TGTGCCAGCAGCTTACCTACAGGGGGGAGTGAAAAACTGTTTTTT. This encodes CASSLPTGGSEKLFF. The chain couples TRBV7-2 to TRBJ1-4, with 8 bases fitting TRBD1. Per germline, CDR1 SGHTA and CDR2 FQGNSA. CDR3 length: 15 amino acids. V trimming: 2 bases; J trimming: 7 bases; junction bases outside the gene matches: 6. Full variable domain (outside the CDR3, taken from reference TRBV7-2 and TRBJ1-4): GAGVSQSPSNKVTEKGKDVELRCDPISGHTALYWYRQSLGQGLEFLIYFQGNSAPDKSGLPSDRFSAERTGGSVSTLTIQRTQQEDSAVYLCASSLPTGGSEKLFFGSGTQLSVL.

This clonotype was counted many times. The chain joins TRBV5-1 to TRBJ2-1, with TRBD2 matching over 8 bases. V was clipped by 4 bases and J by 9 bases; unmatched bases: 9. The germline gives CDR1 SGHRS, CDR2 YFSETQ. This CDR3 region has 14 residues. The CDR3 reads CASSEGAGAVEQFF. The CDR3 DNA sequence: TGCGCCAGCAGCGAGGGAGCGGGGGCAGTTGAGCAGTTCTTC.

The rearrangement joins TRBV7-2 to TRBJ2-4, with D possibly TRBD1 on 6 matching bases. With 3 bases removed from V and 1 base from J, the gap between germline ends came to 13 bases. This CDR3 comprises 16 residues. The germline V gene encodes CDR1 SGHTA and CDR2 FQGNSA. The CDR3 protein is CASSLRQGLAKNIQYF. CDR3 nucleotides: TGTGCCAGCAGCTTGCGGCAGGGGCTTGCCAAAAACATTCAGTACTTC. Variable domain in full (rest from reference TRBV7-2 and TRBJ2-4): GAGVSQSPSNKVTEKGKDVELRCDPISGHTALYWYRQSLGQGLEFLIYFQGNSAPDKSGLPSDRFSAERTGGSVSTLTIQRTQQEDSAVYLCASSLRQGLAKNIQYFGAGTRLSVL.